One and the same sample provided the 15 T cell receptor beta chains below, sequenced in a study of T cell responses to AZD1222 COVID-19 vaccine. Profiled with immunoSEQ multiplex PCR; TCRdb holds only in-frame clones, not every one. The repertoire holds 65,000 to 85,000 clones, 84% seen once, with around 21% in the top ten. This material consisted of peripheral blood, taken on day 0 of AZD1222 vaccination. The source of these receptors is an adult in good health.

This chain connects TRBV7-2 to TRBJ2-7; possible D gene TRBD2, 6 bases. The ends were cut back, 2 bases at V and 3 bases at J, with 17 bases in the middle. Germline CDR1 and CDR2: SGHTA and FQGNSA. The CDR3 runs 16 residues. This CDR3 is CASSLIYVARGYEQYF. Here the CDR3 DNA reads TGTGCCAGCAGCTTAATATACGTCGCGCGGGGCTACGAGCAGTACTTC. The entire variable domain, with the rest obtained from reference TRBV7-2 and TRBJ2-7, is as follows: GAGVSQSPSNKVTEKGKDVELRCDPISGHTALYWYRQSLGQGLEFLIYFQGNSAPDKSGLPSDRFSAERTGGSVSTLTIQRTQQEDSAVYLCASSLIYVARGYEQYFGPGTRLTVT.

The chain recombines TRBV12-3 or TRBV12-4 with TRBJ1-5; D remains unclear. The CDR3 is 12 amino acids. The V end was cut by 6 bases, the J end by 4 bases, with 7 bases between. The CDR3 DNA reads as TGTGCCAGCAGCCCCCCAAATCAGCCCCAGCATTTT. This encodes CASSPPNQPQHF.

Only one count was recorded for this clone. The CDR3 spells CSASQGYSNQPQHF. The CDR3 nucleotides are TGCAGTGCTAGTCAGGGATATAGCAATCAGCCCCAGCATTTT. This chain links TRBV20-1 with TRBJ1-5, with D perhaps matching TRBD1 (5 bases). Per germline, CDR1 DFQATT and CDR2 SNEGSKA (reference sequence). Between the trimmed V and J ends, which lost 3 bases and 0 bases, there was a span of 9 bases. The CDR3 is 14 residues long.

This chain links TRBV2 with TRBJ2-1; D possibly uses TRBD1 or TRBD2 (6 bases each). This CDR3 comprises 15 residues. The germline gives CDR1 SNHLY, CDR2 FYNNEI. V shed 6 bases and J shed 6 bases, with 18 bases lying between them. CDR3 in amino acids: CASRGAGQWGNEQFF. The CDR3 region has the DNA TGTGCCAGCAGGGGGGCGGGGCAGTGGGGCAATGAGCAGTTCTTC.

J is TRBJ2-7 and V is TRBV30; 7 bases line up with TRBD1. Germline lookup yields CDR1 GTSNPN and CDR2 SVGIG (reference sequence). Trimming cost V 2 bases and J 2 bases; bases outside gene matches: 3. There are 13 residues in the CDR3. In DNA form, the CDR3 reads TGTGCCTGGAGTAGAGGACAGGCCTACGAGCAGTACTTC. As protein: CAWSRGQAYEQYF. The complete variable domain, with remaining parts taken from reference TRBV30 and TRBJ2-7, reads SQTIHQWPATLVQPVGSPLSLECTVEGTSNPNLYWYRQAAGRGLQLLFYSVGIGQISSEVPQNLSASRPQDRQFILSSKKLLLSDSGFYLCAWSRGQAYEQYFGPGTRLTVT.

The J gene is TRBJ1-1, the V gene TRBV19; no clear D gene. Trimming shortened V by 5 bases and J by 5 bases, and 15 bases separated the two germline ends. From germline, CDR1 is LNHDA and CDR2 SQIVND (reference sequence). There are 14 residues in the CDR3. The CDR3 loop is CASSPRDARTEAFF. The CDR3 DNA sequence: TGTGCCAGTAGTCCCCGAGACGCGAGAACTGAAGCTTTCTTT.

This clone was detected only once. V gene TRBV3-1 (or the pseudogene TRBV3-2) combines with J gene TRBJ2-7, with D hard to call. The V gene's germline CDR1 is LGHDT and CDR2 YNNKEL (reference sequence). Trimming stripped 0 bases from V and 0 bases from J, with 12 bases between. CDR3 length equals 16 residues. CDR3: CASSQDWPLSSYEQYF. The CDR3 DNA follows: TGTGCCAGCAGCCAAGATTGGCCCCTGAGCTCCTACGAGCAGTACTTC.

A single count supports this clone. The CDR3 here is CASSLGEEMNTEAFF. The CDR3 DNA sequence: TGTGCCAGCAGCTTAGGGGAGGAGATGAACACTGAAGCTTTCTTT. The chain combines TRBV7-2 with TRBJ1-1; D remains ambiguous. From germline, CDR1 is SGHTA and CDR2 FQGNSA. The CDR3 runs 15 residues. V lost 1 base to trimming and J lost 0 bases, with 9 bases between them.

V usage is TRBV6-5 and J usage is TRBJ2-7, with TRBD2 matching over 12 bases. With V trimmed by 6 bases and J by 5 bases, 8 bases remained unmatched. The CDR3 is made up of 15 amino acids. The germline V gene encodes CDR1 MNHEY and CDR2 SVGAGI. This chain's CDR3 is CASRLTSGRSDEQYF. The CDR3 DNA follows: TGTGCCAGCAGGCTAACTAGCGGGAGGTCTGACGAGCAGTACTTC.

This sequence joins TRBV29-1 and TRBJ2-4; 10 nucleotides align to TRBD2. CDR3 length: 14 residues. Germline V gene sequence: CDR1 SQVTM, CDR2 ANQGSEA. V was pared by 4 bases and J by 3 bases, with 3 bases of the junction left unmatched. This CDR3 is CSVVSGGGKNIQYF. CDR3 in DNA: TGCAGCGTTGTGAGCGGGGGGGGCAAAAACATTCAGTACTTC. The entire variable domain, with the rest obtained from reference TRBV29-1 and TRBJ2-4, is as follows: SAVISQKPSRDICQRGTSLTIQCQVDSQVTMMFWYRQQPGQSLTLIATANQGSEATYESGFVIDKFPISRPNLTFSTLTVSNMSPEDSSIYLCSVVSGGGKNIQYFGAGTRLSVL.

The gene calls are TRBV25-1 and TRBJ2-2; D remains unclear. Germline values: CDR1 MGHDK, CDR2 SYGVNS. The CDR3 spans 13 residues. Trimming pared 4 bases from V and 5 bases from J, leaving 8 bases between. The CDR3 sequence: CASSVWGTGELFF. The CDR3 nucleotides read TGTGCCAGCAGTGTCTGGGGTACCGGGGAGCTGTTTTTT.

The chain is built from TRBV18 and TRBJ2-5, with D possibly TRBD1 on 5 matching bases. This CDR3 is 14 amino acids long. The germline V gene encodes CDR1 KGHSH and CDR2 LQKENI. Trimming took off 4 bases at V and 3 bases at J, with 12 bases between the two ends. The CDR3 nucleotides read TGTGCCAGCTCACGTCCAGGGTGGGAAGAGACCCAGTACTTC. Translation: CASSRPGWEETQYF.

This clone was picked up a small number of times. This chain connects TRBV6-2 or TRBV6-3 to TRBJ1-5; no definite D call. The V and J ends lost 5 bases and 0 bases respectively, with 17 bases between them. Germline lookup yields CDR1 MNHEY and CDR2 SVGEGT. The CDR3 contains 17 residues. The CDR3 region is CASSTTEAGYSNQPQHF. In DNA, the CDR3 is TGTGCCAGCAGTACAACGGAGGCAGGCTATAGCAATCAGCCCCAGCATTTT.

This sequence joins TRBV19 and TRBJ1-2; possible D gene TRBD1, 5 bases. With 3 bases removed from V and 7 bases from J, the gap between germline ends came to 15 bases. Germline V gene data show CDR1 as LNHDA and CDR2 as SQIVND (reference sequence). The CDR3 covers 14 residues. The CDR3 spells CASSITGQGGGYTF. The CDR3, as DNA: TGTGCCAGTAGTATTACGGGGCAGGGTGGTGGCTACACCTTC.

V is TRBV2 and J is TRBJ1-6; D unclear. Germline V gene lookup returns CDR1 SNHLY and CDR2 FYNNEI. The CDR3 spans 15 residues. Trimming removed 7 bases at V and 10 bases at J, with 20 bases between. CDR3 DNA: TGTGCCAGCACCGACATGGGAACAGTCAACTCACCCCTCCACTTT. It codes for CASTDMGTVNSPLHF.